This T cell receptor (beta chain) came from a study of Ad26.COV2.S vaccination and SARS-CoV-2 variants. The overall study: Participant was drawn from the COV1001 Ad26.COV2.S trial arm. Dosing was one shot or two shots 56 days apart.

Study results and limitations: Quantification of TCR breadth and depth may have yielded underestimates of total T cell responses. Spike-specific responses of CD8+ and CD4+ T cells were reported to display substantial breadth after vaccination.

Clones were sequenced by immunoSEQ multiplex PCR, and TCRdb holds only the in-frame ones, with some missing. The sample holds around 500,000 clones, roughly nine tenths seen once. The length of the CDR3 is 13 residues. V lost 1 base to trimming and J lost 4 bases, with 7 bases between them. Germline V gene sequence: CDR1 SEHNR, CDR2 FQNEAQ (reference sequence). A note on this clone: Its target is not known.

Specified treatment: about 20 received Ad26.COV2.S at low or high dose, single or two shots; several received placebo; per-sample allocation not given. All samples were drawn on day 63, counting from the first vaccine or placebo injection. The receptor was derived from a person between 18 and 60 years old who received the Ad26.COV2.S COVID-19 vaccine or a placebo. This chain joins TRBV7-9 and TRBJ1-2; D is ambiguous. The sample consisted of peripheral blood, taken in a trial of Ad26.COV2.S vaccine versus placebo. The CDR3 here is CASSLDGAYGYTF. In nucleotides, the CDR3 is TGTGCCAGCAGCTTAGACGGCGCCTATGGCTACACCTTC.